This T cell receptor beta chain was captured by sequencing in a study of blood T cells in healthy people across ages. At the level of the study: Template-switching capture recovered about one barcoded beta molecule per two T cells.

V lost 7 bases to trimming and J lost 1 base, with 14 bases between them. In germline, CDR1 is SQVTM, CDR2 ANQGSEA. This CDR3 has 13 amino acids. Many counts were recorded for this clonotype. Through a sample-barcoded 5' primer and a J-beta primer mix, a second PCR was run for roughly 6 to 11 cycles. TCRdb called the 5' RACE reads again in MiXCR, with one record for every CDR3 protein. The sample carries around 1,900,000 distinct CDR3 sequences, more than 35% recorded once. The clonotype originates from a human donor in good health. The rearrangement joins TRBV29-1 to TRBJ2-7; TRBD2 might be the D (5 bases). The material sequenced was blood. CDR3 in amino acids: CSARASSSYEQYF. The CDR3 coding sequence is TGCAGCGCTCGCGCTAGCAGTTCCTACGAGCAGTACTTC.